These 17 T cell receptor beta chains were sequenced from one sample in a study of read filtering for tumor transcriptome and immune sequencing. From 300 to 450 ng of RNA, a library with molecular barcoded alpha/delta and beta/gamma adaptors was made. TCRdb re-derived calls from the reads in MiXCR, one entry per CDR3 protein. The table records approximately 6,200 distinct CDR3 sequences, about 20% of them present only once. The sequencing sample was made of a population of CD138-negative cells sorted from bone marrow. The source of these receptors is a donor over 35 with multiple myeloma.

The rearrangement uses TRBV20-1 and TRBJ2-5, with 8 positions matching TRBD1. J gave up 4 bases and V 3 bases, and 4 bases lay outside the gene matches. This CDR3 region has 13 residues. Germline V gene sequence: CDR1 DFQATT, CDR2 SNEGSKA (reference sequence). In nucleotides, the CDR3 is TGCAGTGCTAGCTGGACAGGGATAGAGACCCAGTACTTC. Residues: CSASWTGIETQYF.

This clonotype was found many times. The chain employs TRBV21-1 and TRBJ1-5. TRBV21-1 is flagged as a pseudogene. CDR3 length: 16 residues. This chain's CDR3 is CASSKEEGDWNQPQHF. The CDR3 DNA is TGTGCCAGCAGCAAAGAAGAGGGAGATTGGAATCAGCCCCAGCATTTT.

Details on this clonotype: This clone may be a read error of a much larger clone one base away. This rearrangement joins TRBV6-2 or TRBV6-3 to TRBJ1-5; 8 bases are shared with TRBD1. The CDR3 sequence is 17 residues long. Trimming removed 6 bases from V and 1 base from J; junction bases left unmatched: 11. Germline values: CDR1 MNHEY, CDR2 SVGEGT. The CDR3: CASSPGQGAKSNQPQHF. CDR3 sequence (DNA): TGTGCCAGCAGCCCCGGGCAGGGGGCAAAGAGCAATCAGCCCCAGCATTTT.

J is TRBJ2-1 and V is TRBV5-6; D ambiguous. Looked up from germline, CDR1 is SGHDT and CDR2 is YYEEEE. The CDR3 is 11 residues long. The V gene lost 1 base and the J gene lost 12 bases, with 8 bases spanning the gap. The chain's CDR3 is CASSLRHGQFF. DNA for the CDR3: TGTGCCAGCAGCTTGAGACATGGGCAGTTCTTC.

This clonotype occurred many times. The CDR3 region has the DNA TGTGCCACCAGCAGTGCGGGACAGGGGGCTGGAGATACGCAGTATTTT. The encoded protein is CATSSAGQGAGDTQYF. The genes are TRBV15 and TRBJ2-3, with 12 bases aligning to TRBD1. V lost 3 bases, J lost 5 bases, and 6 bases stayed unmatched. The CDR3 has 16 residues. The germline V gene has CDR1 LNHNV and CDR2 YYDKDF (reference sequence).

In this sample, this clonotype turned up a few times. This chain connects TRBV19 to TRBJ1-5; a possible D gene is TRBD1 (6 bases). Trimming took 8 bases from V and 4 from J, leaving 18 bases between them. The CDR3 extends over 15 amino acids. Per germline, CDR1 LNHDA and CDR2 SQIVND (reference sequence). CDR3 nucleotide sequence: TGTGCCAGTGCAGAAACCGGGACACTTAATCAGCCCCAGCATTTT. Its translation is CASAETGTLNQPQHF.

This clonotype was observed many times. V and J are TRBV5-1 and TRBJ2-7; 7 nucleotides match TRBD1. This CDR3 has 14 amino acids. CDR1 and CDR2 from the germline V gene are SGHRS and YFSETQ. V lost 4 bases to trimming and J lost 2 bases; unmatched junction nucleotides: 6. CDR3 in amino acids: CASSIGTVPYEQYF. CDR3 bases: TGCGCCAGCAGCATTGGGACAGTGCCCTACGAGCAGTACTTC.

This clonotype was seen many times. V gene TRBV28 combines with J gene TRBJ1-5; the D is unclear. The CDR3 extends over 10 amino acids. CDR1 and CDR2 (germline): MDHEN, SYDVKM. V lost 9 bases, J lost 4 bases, and 4 bases lay in between. The CDR3 DNA follows: TGTGCCAGTCATAATCAGCCCCAGCATTTT. Amino acids: CASHNQPQHF.

Concerning this clonotype: A clone one base away is much larger, so this may be a read error. The gene calls are TRBV28 and TRBJ2-1; 13 bases line up with TRBD2. CDR3 size: 16 residues. Trimming at V came to 4 bases and at J to 8 bases, leaving 8 bases not matched to a gene. Germline V gene data show CDR1 as MDHEN and CDR2 as SYDVKM. CDR3 bases: TGTGCCAGCAGTTCTGCGGGGACTAGCGGGACGTATGAGCAGTTCTTC. Translation gives CASSSAGTSGTYEQFF.

To note about this clonotype: A read error is likely, as this CDR3 ends without the conserved phenylalanine or tryptophan. V and J are TRBV7-2 and TRBJ2-3; a possible D gene is TRBD2 (5 bases). Per the germline V gene, CDR1 is SGHTA and CDR2 is FQGNSA. The CDR3 is made up of 13 amino acids. The CDR3 nucleotides read TGTGCCAGCGGCTTAGCGCCCAGAAATACGCAGTATCTT. Its translation: CASGLAPRNTQYL.

This clonotype qualifies as medium-sized (0.01 to 0.1%). V usage is TRBV20-1 and J usage is TRBJ2-1; 11 nucleotides line up with TRBD2. The trim removed 0 bases at V and 6 bases at J, leaving 10 bases unmatched. Germline assignment: CDR1 DFQATT and CDR2 SNEGSKA (reference sequence). The CDR3 consists of 17 residues. This CDR3 reads CSARDFARTSGPNEQFF. CDR3 coding DNA: TGCAGTGCTAGAGATTTCGCCCGGACTAGCGGGCCCAATGAGCAGTTCTTC.

By proportion, this clonotype is medium-sized. The genes are TRBV28 and TRBJ1-1, with a possible D match to TRBD1 (5 bases). Trimming pared 7 bases from V and 5 bases from J, leaving 8 bases between. The CDR3 is 11 amino acids. Germline V gene data show CDR1 as MDHEN and CDR2 as SYDVKM. The CDR3 sequence is CASIQETEAFF. DNA for the CDR3: TGTGCCAGCATACAGGAAACTGAAGCTTTCTTT. The variable domain in full, completed from reference TRBV28 and TRBJ1-1, reads DVKVTQSSRYLVKRTGEKVFLECVQDMDHENMFWYRQDPGLGLRLIYFSYDVKMKEKGDIPEGYSVSREKKERFSLILESASTNQTSMYLCASIQETEAFFGQGTRLTVV.

This clonotype is classed as large. The V and J genes are TRBV3-1 and TRBJ2-1, with 13 bases fitting TRBD2. V shed 4 bases and J 8 bases; nucleotides not matched to a gene: 8. The germline gives CDR1 LGHDT, CDR2 YNNKEL (reference sequence). The CDR3 consists of 16 residues. The CDR3 DNA reads TGTGCCAGCAGCCCCCCGGGACTAGCGGGATTGGATGAGCAGTTCTTC. It translates to CASSPPGLAGLDEQFF.

The chain links TRBV12-3 or TRBV12-4 to TRBJ1-1; D not resolved. The V end was cut by 11 bases, the J end by 2 bases, with 15 bases between. The CDR3 loop spans 13 amino acids. CDR3 sequence reads: CACTPDGNTEAFF. CDR3 DNA: TGTGCCTGCACCCCGGACGGAAACACTGAAGCTTTCTTT.

This clonotype is termed medium-sized. This chain links TRBV3-1 with TRBJ2-2, with TRBD2 matching 14 bases. CDR1 LGHDT and CDR2 YNNKEL come from the germline V gene (reference sequence). V was pared by 4 bases and J by 6 bases, with 4 bases of the junction left unmatched. This CDR3 spans 16 amino acids. This CDR3 reads CASSPPGLAGAGELFF. Written as DNA, the CDR3 is TGTGCCAGCAGCCCCCCGGGACTAGCGGGAGCCGGGGAGCTGTTTTTT.

By its share, this clonotype is medium-sized. The rearrangement joins TRBV2 to TRBJ2-3; D may match TRBD1 or TRBD2 (6 bases each). In germline, CDR1 is SNHLY, CDR2 FYNNEI. V was shortened by 3 bases and J by 3 bases, with 13 bases between the two germline ends. The CDR3 consists of 15 residues. The CDR3 is CASSDGGHHTDTQYF. The CDR3 DNA is TGTGCCAGCAGTGACGGGGGCCACCATACAGATACGCAGTATTTT.

As regards this clonotype: The conserved phenylalanine or tryptophan is not found at the CDR3 terminus, so this likely reflects a read error. For the CDR3, the DNA is TGCGCCAGCAGCCGGATGGGTACTAGTGGCTCTCTCAGCTCAGATACGCAGTATTCT. Its protein is CASSRMGTSGSLSSDTQYS. The chain is built from TRBV4-1 and TRBJ2-3, with a weak D call TRBD2 (5 bases). The germline V gene has CDR1 MGHRA and CDR2 YSYEKL. The CDR3 is 19 amino acids. Trimming cost V 4 bases and J 4 bases, with 27 bases left between them.